The present T cell receptor (beta chain) was sequenced within a study of vaccination and CD4 T cells after COVID-19. Regarding the study as a whole: Median SARS-CoV-2-reactive clonotypes rose from approximately 21 to 38, not significantly.

CDR1 is DFQATT, CDR2 SNEGSKA, per germline (reference sequence). The CDR3 is 16 amino acids. Trimming cost V 3 bases and J 0 bases; bases outside gene matches: 7. The time point was: late sampling 161 to 241 days after vaccination in a few convalescent patients. Documented treatment: roughly 10-day PBMC culture with coronavirus spike peptide pools or control peptides (ViraFEST assay). Cultured CD4+ T cell DNA was sequenced using the Oncomine TCR Beta short-read assay. MiXCR, run by TCRdb on the PCR reads, gives a single entry per CDR3 protein. The profile shows 20,000 to 25,000 distinct CDR3 sequences, around 39% of them singletons. This clonotype was seen a few times. Its cognate antigen is unknown.

The chain couples TRBV20-1 to TRBJ2-3, with 9 bases identical to TRBD2. The material was CD4+ T cells from blood, cultured in vitro, obtained about 7 months after SARS-CoV-2 vaccination. This receptor was identified in a human donor who had recovered from COVID-19. This CDR3 is CSASKRLAASTDTQYF. The CDR3 DNA follows: TGCAGTGCTAGCAAACGACTAGCGGCTAGCACAGATACGCAGTATTTT.